The entry below gives a single T cell receptor (beta chain) sequence along with its context. Its antigen target is currently unknown. Base quality data are lacking; no much larger clone is found one base away. This record comes from a study of blood T cell repertoires in COVID-19 (dated by TCRdb to 2020 to 2021). Broadly, across the study: The collaborator samples originated in the United States, Italy and Spain and spanned the acute and convalescent phases of COVID-19. The prospective study material was composed of cDNA or gDNA derived from T cells, B-cell-depleted T cells, or PBMCs. Deeply sampled blood TCRbeta repertoires from subjects exposed to, actively infected with, or recovered from COVID-19 were included in the dataset. The repertoires were made available in a free public database intended to serve as a resource for research on the immune response to SARS-CoV-2. Samples were obtained from the ongoing ImmuneRACE study (first 160 participants) and from 950 to 1,500 subjects provided by 6 global collaborators. Nearly every sample came with metadata listing a de-identified subject ID, COVID-19 status, age in years and sex. Where available, HLA class I and class II types were taken from metadata supplied by the sample provider and were not determined by assay-based typing.

On the study overall, not on this receptor specifically: How much clinical and demographic metadata was included differed by source and by participant, and the metadata was provided uncurated.

The CDR3 contains 14 residues, cysteine and phenylalanine counted. Kept here is only the CDR3 DNA, which spans 42 bases and is read in frame from base 1. CDR1 and CDR2 are drawn from the germline V gene (reference sequence): GTSNPN, SVGIG. V lost 5 bases and J lost 0 bases, and the count of bases not matched to a germline gene is 4. Participants in the prospective study were enrolled through a virtual design, were aged 18 to 89 years, and lived in 24 United States geographic areas. Cohort assignment in the prospective study relied on participant-reported clinical history from a screening survey and a study questionnaire. Exposed participants had been in contact, within 2 weeks of entering the study, with a person who had a PCR-confirmed or clinician-diagnosed case of COVID-19. In the prospective study, mobile phlebotomists collected whole blood, serum and a nasopharyngeal or oropharyngeal swab from each participant. Participants in the prospective study had the option to provide additional blood draws and questionnaires over a 2-month period. Before DNA extraction, blood samples from the prospective study were shipped at room temperature or frozen.

TCRbeta CDR3 regions were amplified from genomic DNA by means of the immunoSEQ Assay, a bias-controlled multiplex PCR. Per the authors' processing: The number of nucleated cells in each sample was estimated from the amplification of reference gene primers within the assay. To quantify the absolute abundance of each unique TCRbeta CDR3 rearrangement, sequence reads were collapsed and filtered. Productive Simpson clonality was computed per sample as the square root of Simpson's diversity index over productive rearrangements. TCRdb took over this immuneACCESS table, retaining in-frame rearrangements with V and J assigned. Such tables are incomplete; in checked studies, under half of the missing clones stem from an unresolved V gene, and the remainder is unexplained. V, J and clone size derive from that table, while D and trimming were established from the DNA sequence. For this sample the table gives approximately 200,000 clones, of which approximately 86% were detected only once. Clones ranked in the top ten supply approximately 4% of the sample.

The sequence was collected from a woman in her 30s who had been exposed to COVID-19. The rearranged segments are TRBV30 and TRBJ1-3, and TRBD1 matches 7 of the central bases. Sequencing was done on a sample of PBMCs or T cells enriched from blood (not recorded which). The CDR3 here reads CAWAGTASGNTIYF. The DNA sequence follows: TGTGCCTGGGCCGGGACAGCCTCTGGAAACACCATATATTTT.